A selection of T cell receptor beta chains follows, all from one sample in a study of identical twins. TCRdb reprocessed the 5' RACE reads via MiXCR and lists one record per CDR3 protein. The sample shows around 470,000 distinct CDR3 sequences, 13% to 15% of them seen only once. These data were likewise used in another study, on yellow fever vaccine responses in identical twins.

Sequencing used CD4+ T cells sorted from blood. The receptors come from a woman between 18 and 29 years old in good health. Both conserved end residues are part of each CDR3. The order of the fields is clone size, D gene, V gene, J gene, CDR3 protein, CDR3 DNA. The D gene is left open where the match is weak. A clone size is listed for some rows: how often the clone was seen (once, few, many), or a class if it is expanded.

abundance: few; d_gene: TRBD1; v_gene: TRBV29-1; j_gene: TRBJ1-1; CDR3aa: CSVTRTGDLMNTEAFF; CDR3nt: TGCAGCGTAACCCGGACAGGGGACCTTATGAACACTGAAGCTTTCTTT
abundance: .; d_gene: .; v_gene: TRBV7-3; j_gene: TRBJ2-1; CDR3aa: CASSLTGALYNEQFF; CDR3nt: TGTGCCAGCAGCTTAACGGGGGCCCTCTACAATGAGCAGTTCTTC
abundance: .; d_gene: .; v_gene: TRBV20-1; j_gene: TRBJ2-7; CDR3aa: CSASSSSYEQYF; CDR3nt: TGCAGTGCTAGCTCTAGCTCCTACGAGCAGTACTTC
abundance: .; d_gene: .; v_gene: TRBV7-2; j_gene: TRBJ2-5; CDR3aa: CASSFKRRQVETQYF; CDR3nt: TGTGCCAGCAGCTTTAAACGGAGACAGGTGGAGACCCAGTACTTC
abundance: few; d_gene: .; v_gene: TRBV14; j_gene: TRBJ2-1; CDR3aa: CASSQAFNMYF; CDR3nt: TGTGCCAGCAGCCAAGCCTTCAACATGTACTTC
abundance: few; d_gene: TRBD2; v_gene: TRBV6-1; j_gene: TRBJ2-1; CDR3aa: CASSPNWLSGISYNEQFF; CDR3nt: TGTGCCAGCAGTCCCAACTGGCTTAGCGGGATCTCCTACAATGAGCAGTTCTTC
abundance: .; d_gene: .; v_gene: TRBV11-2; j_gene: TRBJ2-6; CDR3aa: CASSFWVTLGSGANVLTF; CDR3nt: TGTGCCAGCAGCTTCTGGGTCACCCTGGGCTCTGGGGCCAACGTCCTGACTTTC
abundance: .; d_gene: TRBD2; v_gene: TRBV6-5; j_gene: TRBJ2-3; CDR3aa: CASSYGLAAARADTQYF; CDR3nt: TGTGCCAGCAGTTATGGACTAGCGGCGGCTAGGGCAGATACGCAGTATTTT
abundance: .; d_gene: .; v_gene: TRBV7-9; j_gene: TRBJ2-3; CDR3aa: CASSSTLDGFTDTQYF; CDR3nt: TGTGCCAGCAGCTCGACCTTGGACGGATTCACAGATACGCAGTATTTT
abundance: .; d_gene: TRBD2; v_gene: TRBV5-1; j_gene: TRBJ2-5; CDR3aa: CASTRSGGDQETQYF; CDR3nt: TGCGCCAGCACCCGGAGCGGGGGCGACCAAGAGACCCAGTACTTC
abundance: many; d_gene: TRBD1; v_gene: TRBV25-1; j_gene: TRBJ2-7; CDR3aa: CASSGSNRGSYEQYF; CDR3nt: TGTGCCAGCAGTGGATCTAACAGGGGGTCCTACGAGCAGTACTTC
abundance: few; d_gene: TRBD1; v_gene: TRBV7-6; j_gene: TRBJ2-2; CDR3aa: CASSPVGRDRVVGTGELFF; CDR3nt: TGTGCCAGCAGCCCAGTGGGAAGGGACAGGGTAGTCGGAACCGGGGAGCTGTTTTTT